Listed below are T cell receptor beta chains from one sample, sequenced in a study of beta chain features in type 1 diabetes. Assay used: immunoSEQ multiplex PCR; TCRdb lists only in-frame clones, some missing. This sample has more than 350,000 clones, with roughly an eighth found just once. Sequenced material: naive CD4+ T cells from blood. Receptors originate from a woman aged 18-30 years in good health. CDR3s include the opening cysteine and the closing phenylalanine or tryptophan. Fields, in order: V gene, J gene, clone size, D gene, CDR3 length, CDR3 protein, CDR3 DNA. A D gene is named only where the DNA matches it firmly. For some rows the clone size is stated as once, few or many, or as a class when expanded; others skip it.

v_call: TRBV9
j_call: TRBJ2-1
clone_size: .
d_call: .
cdr3_length: 15
cdr3_aa: CASSVDNPRINEQFF
cdr3_nt: TGTGCCAGCAGCGTGGACAACCCAAGGATCAATGAGCAGTTCTTC

v_call: TRBV4-1
j_call: TRBJ2-3
clone_size: many
d_call: .
cdr3_length: 14
cdr3_aa: CASSQGRGTDTQYF
cdr3_nt: TGCGCCAGCAGCCAGGGTCGAGGCACAGATACGCAGTATTTT

v_call: TRBV6-6
j_call: TRBJ2-1
clone_size: few
d_call: .
cdr3_length: 11
cdr3_aa: CASSYRSGQFF
cdr3_nt: TGTGCCAGCAGTTACAGGTCAGGGCAGTTCTTC

v_call: TRBV29-1
j_call: TRBJ1-4
clone_size: .
d_call: .
cdr3_length: 15
cdr3_aa: CSVEKGTRGEQKLFF
cdr3_nt: TGCAGCGTTGAAAAAGGGACAAGAGGGGAACAAAAACTGTTTTTT

v_call: TRBV18
j_call: TRBJ1-5
clone_size: .
d_call: .
cdr3_length: 13
cdr3_aa: CASSSDAHQPQHF
cdr3_nt: TGTGCCAGCTCTTCAGACGCTCATCAGCCCCAGCATTTT

v_call: TRBV25-1
j_call: TRBJ2-5
clone_size: few
d_call: .
cdr3_length: 13
cdr3_aa: CASSEYGGETQYF
cdr3_nt: TGTGCCAGCAGTGAATATGGCGGGGAGACCCAGTACTTC

v_call: TRBV6-1
j_call: TRBJ2-2
clone_size: .
d_call: .
cdr3_length: 15
cdr3_aa: CASSPTGSEGGELFF
cdr3_nt: TGTGCCAGCAGCCCGACAGGGTCGGAGGGCGGGGAGCTGTTTTTT

v_call: TRBV20-1
j_call: TRBJ1-1
clone_size: .
d_call: TRBD1
cdr3_length: 11
cdr3_aa: CSGLDRVGAFF
cdr3_nt: TGCAGTGGTCTCGACAGGGTTGGAGCTTTCTTT

v_call: TRBV9
j_call: TRBJ2-3
clone_size: few
d_call: .
cdr3_length: 12
cdr3_aa: CASSVEWDTQYF
cdr3_nt: TGTGCCAGCAGCGTAGAATGGGATACGCAGTATTTT

v_call: TRBV4-3
j_call: TRBJ2-2
clone_size: .
d_call: .
cdr3_length: 16
cdr3_aa: CASSQGRLLLGGELFF
cdr3_nt: TGCGCCAGCAGCCAAGGGAGACTCCTCCTTGGCGGGGAGCTGTTTTTT

v_call: TRBV5-6
j_call: TRBJ2-7
clone_size: few
d_call: .
cdr3_length: 13
cdr3_aa: CASNRDLRYEQYF
cdr3_nt: TGTGCCAGCAACCGGGACCTCCGCTACGAGCAGTACTTC

v_call: TRBV15
j_call: TRBJ2-7
clone_size: many
d_call: .
cdr3_length: 13
cdr3_aa: CATSRKTSYEQYF
cdr3_nt: TGTGCCACCAGCAGAAAGACATCCTACGAGCAGTACTTC

v_call: TRBV15
j_call: TRBJ1-4
clone_size: .
d_call: TRBD1
cdr3_length: 18
cdr3_aa: CATGPGTASIGTNEKLFF
cdr3_nt: TGTGCCACCGGCCCCGGGACAGCTTCGATCGGAACTAATGAAAAACTGTTTTTT

v_call: TRBV19
j_call: TRBJ1-2
clone_size: .
d_call: TRBD1
cdr3_length: 13
cdr3_aa: CASSVGTGYGYTF
cdr3_nt: TGTGCCAGTAGTGTCGGGACAGGCTATGGCTACACCTTC

v_call: TRBV9
j_call: TRBJ1-2
clone_size: .
d_call: .
cdr3_length: 12
cdr3_aa: CASSVVRGAHTF
cdr3_nt: TGTGCCAGCAGCGTAGTGCGTGGAGCCCACACCTTC

v_call: TRBV7-8
j_call: TRBJ1-2
clone_size: few
d_call: .
cdr3_length: 18
cdr3_aa: CASSLAVAGGPQSYGYTF
cdr3_nt: TGTGCCAGCAGCTTAGCGGTAGCCGGGGGCCCTCAATCCTATGGCTACACCTTC

v_call: TRBV6-6
j_call: TRBJ1-2
clone_size: .
d_call: .
cdr3_length: 12
cdr3_aa: CASRTANYGYTF
cdr3_nt: TGTGCCAGCAGGACCGCAAACTATGGCTACACCTTC

v_call: TRBV7-6
j_call: TRBJ2-7
clone_size: few
d_call: TRBD1
cdr3_length: 14
cdr3_aa: CASSLGQASYEQYF
cdr3_nt: TGTGCCAGCAGCTTGGGACAGGCCTCCTACGAGCAGTACTTC

v_call: TRBV5-1
j_call: TRBJ1-1
clone_size: few
d_call: .
cdr3_length: 14
cdr3_aa: CASSTQGLSPEAFF
cdr3_nt: TGCGCCAGCAGCACGCAGGGTCTGAGCCCTGAAGCTTTCTTT

v_call: TRBV13
j_call: TRBJ1-6
clone_size: few
d_call: .
cdr3_length: 14
cdr3_aa: CASSRGGSRTPLHF
cdr3_nt: TGTGCCAGCAGCCGAGGGGGGAGTAGGACACCCCTCCACTTT

v_call: TRBV5-1
j_call: TRBJ2-5
clone_size: .
d_call: TRBD2
cdr3_length: 15
cdr3_aa: CASSLLGLAFETQYF
cdr3_nt: TGCGCCAGCAGCTTGCTGGGACTAGCATTCGAGACCCAGTACTTC

v_call: TRBV7-9
j_call: TRBJ2-5
clone_size: few
d_call: .
cdr3_length: 16
cdr3_aa: CASSFRAGREQETQYF
cdr3_nt: TGTGCCAGCAGCTTCCGGGCGGGCAGGGAACAAGAGACCCAGTACTTC

v_call: TRBV7-9
j_call: TRBJ2-3
clone_size: few
d_call: .
cdr3_length: 16
cdr3_aa: CASSPVKGRITDTQYF
cdr3_nt: TGTGCCAGCAGCCCAGTAAAGGGGCGAATCACAGATACGCAGTATTTT

v_call: TRBV19
j_call: TRBJ2-6
clone_size: .
d_call: TRBD1
cdr3_length: 15
cdr3_aa: CASRETGPGANVLTF
cdr3_nt: TGTGCCAGTAGGGAGACAGGGCCCGGGGCCAACGTCCTGACTTTC

v_call: TRBV9
j_call: TRBJ2-1
clone_size: few
d_call: .
cdr3_length: 15
cdr3_aa: CASSETGSSYNEQFF
cdr3_nt: TGTGCCAGCAGCGAAACAGGGTCCTCCTACAATGAGCAGTTCTTC

v_call: TRBV7-3
j_call: TRBJ2-1
clone_size: .
d_call: TRBD1
cdr3_length: 15
cdr3_aa: CASSPGTGVYNEQFF
cdr3_nt: TGTGCCAGCAGCCCTGGGACAGGTGTCTACAATGAGCAGTTCTTC

v_call: TRBV25-1
j_call: TRBJ2-1
clone_size: few
d_call: .
cdr3_length: 11
cdr3_aa: CASSESEEQFF
cdr3_nt: TGTGCCAGCAGTGAATCCGAGGAGCAGTTCTTC

v_call: TRBV5-1
j_call: TRBJ2-7
clone_size: .
d_call: TRBD2
cdr3_length: 15
cdr3_aa: CASSLGLAGVLEQYF
cdr3_nt: TGCGCCAGCAGCTTGGGACTAGCGGGAGTCCTCGAGCAGTACTTC

v_call: TRBV7-9
j_call: TRBJ2-5
clone_size: few
d_call: .
cdr3_length: 14
cdr3_aa: CASSTGTPQETQYF
cdr3_nt: TGTGCCAGCAGCACAGGGACCCCGCAAGAGACCCAGTACTTC

v_call: TRBV2
j_call: TRBJ1-2
clone_size: .
d_call: .
cdr3_length: 13
cdr3_aa: CASSDSVRRGYTF
cdr3_nt: TGTGCCAGCAGTGACTCCGTGCGAAGGGGCTACACCTTC

v_call: TRBV4-1
j_call: TRBJ1-2
clone_size: few
d_call: .
cdr3_length: 14
cdr3_aa: CASSQPGRVDGYTF
cdr3_nt: TGCGCCAGCAGCCAGCCAGGGCGGGTGGATGGCTACACCTTC

v_call: TRBV27
j_call: TRBJ2-7
clone_size: .
d_call: .
cdr3_length: 14
cdr3_aa: CASSLRTLSYEQYF
cdr3_nt: TGTGCCAGCAGTTTGAGGACTCTTTCCTACGAGCAGTACTTC

v_call: TRBV4-3
j_call: TRBJ2-5
clone_size: .
d_call: TRBD2
cdr3_length: 15
cdr3_aa: CASSHTPGLQETQYF
cdr3_nt: TGCGCCAGCAGCCATACTCCGGGACTACAAGAGACCCAGTACTTC

v_call: TRBV7-7
j_call: TRBJ2-1
clone_size: .
d_call: .
cdr3_length: 14
cdr3_aa: CASSPTSTRGEQFF
cdr3_nt: TGTGCTAGCAGCCCTACGAGTACCCGAGGTGAGCAGTTCTTC

v_call: TRBV13
j_call: TRBJ2-1
clone_size: few
d_call: TRBD2
cdr3_length: 15
cdr3_aa: CASSYGLAETSEQFF
cdr3_nt: TGTGCCAGCAGCTACGGACTAGCGGAGACAAGTGAGCAGTTCTTC

v_call: TRBV19
j_call: TRBJ2-5
clone_size: few
d_call: .
cdr3_length: 11
cdr3_aa: CASSIKETQYF
cdr3_nt: TGTGCCAGTAGTATCAAAGAGACCCAGTACTTC

v_call: TRBV6-5
j_call: TRBJ1-5
clone_size: .
d_call: .
cdr3_length: 13
cdr3_aa: CASRPDSDQPQHF
cdr3_nt: TGTGCCAGCAGGCCAGACAGCGATCAGCCCCAGCATTTT

v_call: TRBV7-3
j_call: TRBJ2-6
clone_size: .
d_call: .
cdr3_length: 14
cdr3_aa: CASSRSSGANVLTF
cdr3_nt: TGTGCCAGCAGCCGCAGCTCTGGGGCCAACGTCCTGACTTTC

v_call: TRBV28
j_call: TRBJ1-2
clone_size: .
d_call: TRBD1
cdr3_length: 14
cdr3_aa: CASSPDRDAYGYTF
cdr3_nt: TGTGCCAGCAGCCCGGACAGGGATGCCTATGGCTACACCTTC

v_call: TRBV27
j_call: TRBJ2-6
clone_size: .
d_call: .
cdr3_length: 16
cdr3_aa: CASSLGVDSGANVLTF
cdr3_nt: TGTGCCAGCAGTTTGGGAGTAGACTCTGGGGCCAACGTCCTGACTTTC

v_call: TRBV7-9
j_call: TRBJ2-1
clone_size: few
d_call: TRBD1
cdr3_length: 15
cdr3_aa: CASPVGDRGYNEQFF
cdr3_nt: TGTGCCAGCCCCGTTGGGGACAGGGGCTACAATGAGCAGTTCTTC

v_call: TRBV4-3
j_call: TRBJ2-6
clone_size: few
d_call: TRBD1
cdr3_length: 19
cdr3_aa: CASSQETPNRGHGANVLTF
cdr3_nt: TGCGCCAGCAGCCAAGAAACCCCCAACAGGGGGCATGGGGCCAACGTCCTGACTTTC

v_call: TRBV11-2
j_call: TRBJ1-2
clone_size: .
d_call: TRBD1
cdr3_length: 14
cdr3_aa: CASSFAGGDYGYTF
cdr3_nt: TGTGCCAGCAGCTTCGCAGGGGGCGACTATGGCTACACCTTC

v_call: TRBV9
j_call: TRBJ2-3
clone_size: .
d_call: .
cdr3_length: 14
cdr3_aa: CASGRRASTDTQYF
cdr3_nt: TGTGCCAGCGGCAGGAGAGCTAGCACAGATACGCAGTATTTT

v_call: TRBV6-1
j_call: TRBJ2-2
clone_size: .
d_call: .
cdr3_length: 13
cdr3_aa: CASSEGSNLELFF
cdr3_nt: TGTGCCAGCAGTGAAGGTTCGAACTTGGAGCTGTTTTTT

v_call: TRBV7-2
j_call: TRBJ1-1
clone_size: .
d_call: .
cdr3_length: 16
cdr3_aa: CASSFRPDSLNTEAFF
cdr3_nt: TGTGCCAGCAGCTTCAGACCGGACAGTCTGAACACTGAAGCTTTCTTT

v_call: TRBV29-1
j_call: TRBJ1-2
clone_size: few
d_call: TRBD1
cdr3_length: 14
cdr3_aa: CSVEDRGQGYGYTF
cdr3_nt: TGCAGCGTTGAAGATCGGGGACAGGGATATGGCTACACCTTC

v_call: TRBV7-8
j_call: TRBJ1-2
clone_size: .
d_call: TRBD1
cdr3_length: 13
cdr3_aa: CASSQRTGKDYTF
cdr3_nt: TGTGCCAGCAGCCAACGGACAGGGAAGGACTACACCTTC

v_call: TRBV7-9
j_call: TRBJ2-5
clone_size: .
d_call: .
cdr3_length: 13
cdr3_aa: CASGRGSQETQYF
cdr3_nt: TGTGCCAGCGGACGGGGAAGCCAAGAGACCCAGTACTTC

v_call: TRBV14
j_call: TRBJ1-5
clone_size: few
d_call: .
cdr3_length: 13
cdr3_aa: CASSQYLNQPQHF
cdr3_nt: TGTGCCAGCAGCCAGTACCTCAATCAGCCCCAGCATTTT

v_call: TRBV7-9
j_call: TRBJ1-5
clone_size: few
d_call: .
cdr3_length: 13
cdr3_aa: CATDDQGNQPQHF
cdr3_nt: TGTGCCACAGACGACCAGGGAAATCAGCCCCAGCATTTT